A single sample gave rise to the 27 T cell receptor beta chains below, sequenced in a study of T cells in Graves' hyperthyroidism and ophthalmopathy. The investigators amplified TCR beta CDR3 regions from RNA transcripts. With the HTBI primer set, the TCR CDR3 went through a first round of RT-PCR. TCRdb independently ran MiXCR on the multiplex PCR reads; one entry per CDR3 protein. The table shows 550,000 to 600,000 distinct CDR3 sequences, with 12% to 15% occurring only once. The sequenced material came from blood. These receptor sequences come from a woman in her late teens or twenties with Graves' ophthalmopathy.

This clonotype was observed many times. V usage is TRBV28 and J usage is TRBJ2-5, with D perhaps TRBD2 (5 bases). Deletions cut 8 bases from V and 4 bases from J, with 11 bases between. This CDR3 has 12 residues. Germline V lookup: CDR1 MDHEN, CDR2 SYDVKM. In DNA, the CDR3 is TGTGCCAGCGACCGGGCGGGAGAGACCCAGTACTTC. This encodes CASDRAGETQYF. The whole variable domain, remainder taken from reference TRBV28 and TRBJ2-5, is DVKVTQSSRYLVKRTGEKVFLECVQDMDHENMFWYRQDPGLGLRLIYFSYDVKMKEKGDIPEGYSVSREKKERFSLILESASTNQTSMYLCASDRAGETQYFGPGTRLLVL.

Ten or more counts support this clonotype. The rearrangement links TRBV29-1 to TRBJ2-1; TRBD2 is a possible D gene (5 bases). The CDR3 is 15 residues long. Germline values: CDR1 SQVTM, CDR2 ANQGSEA. The ends were cut back, 8 bases at V and 3 bases at J, with 20 bases in the middle. Written as DNA, the CDR3 is TGCAGCACGACCCCCGTAGGAGGAGGCTACAATGAGCAGTTCTTC. This encodes CSTTPVGGGYNEQFF.

At least ten counts were recorded for this clonotype. This sequence joins TRBV6-1 and TRBJ1-1; no firm D call. V lost 6 bases, J lost 3 bases, and 14 bases lay in between. From germline, CDR1 is MNHNS and CDR2 SASEGT. The CDR3 contains 14 residues. CDR3 sequence (DNA): TGTGCCAGCAGAGGGATGCCCCGGGACACTGAAGCTTTCTTT. Amino acid sequence: CASRGMPRDTEAFF.

This rearrangement joins TRBV6-1 to TRBJ1-1; D unresolved. The CDR3 has 13 amino acids. V was clipped by 8 bases and J by 3 bases, with 13 bases between them. Per the germline V gene, CDR1 is MNHNS and CDR2 is SASEGT. The CDR3 region is CASPATQDTEAFF. The CDR3 coding sequence is TGTGCCAGCCCGGCTACTCAGGACACTGAAGCTTTCTTT.

Many counts were recorded for this clonotype. The genes are TRBV7-2 and TRBJ2-1, with D maybe TRBD2 (7 bases). V was trimmed by 1 base and J by 7 bases, leaving 14 bases between them. Germline V CDR1 and CDR2: SGHTA, FQGNSA. There are 15 residues in the CDR3. The CDR3 reads CASSLGAGAQNEQFF. The CDR3, as DNA: TGTGCCAGCAGCTTAGGGGCGGGGGCGCAGAATGAGCAGTTCTTC.

This clonotype was observed at least ten times. The genes are TRBV20-1 and TRBJ2-5; no clear D. V was trimmed by 3 bases and J by 2 bases, leaving 10 bases between them. The CDR3 runs to 13 residues. Germline CDR1 DFQATT, CDR2 SNEGSKA (reference sequence). CDR3 nucleotide sequence: TGCAGTGCTAGCCGGACGTTACAAGAGACCCAGTACTTC. Protein: CSASRTLQETQYF.

This clonotype appeared many times. This chain uses TRBV12-3 or TRBV12-4 with TRBJ1-1; D not certain. The CDR3 totals 14 residues. V lost 6 bases to trimming and J lost 4 bases, with 15 bases between them. The CDR3 reads CASRKPGSSTEAFF. The CDR3 DNA reads as TGTGCCAGCAGGAAGCCGGGAAGCAGCACTGAAGCTTTCTTT.

In its sample, this clonotype was seen many times. The genes are TRBV6-2 or TRBV6-3 and TRBJ2-1; tentative D call: TRBD1 (5 bases). The CDR3 contains 15 residues. Germline V lookup: CDR1 MNHEY, CDR2 SVGEGT. Between the trimmed V and J ends, which lost 10 bases and 3 bases, there was a span of 19 bases. In DNA form, the CDR3 reads TGTGCCACCGCTCACCCAGGGATAGGCTACAATGAGCAGTTCTTC. It specifies CATAHPGIGYNEQFF.

This clonotype was counted a few times. The chain carries TRBV4-1 and TRBJ2-1; possibly TRBD2 for D (5 bases). V shed 0 bases and J shed 6 bases, with 15 bases lying between them. The CDR3 runs 16 residues. Germline assignment: CDR1 MGHRA and CDR2 YSYEKL. This CDR3 is CASSQDAQGRGNEQFF. The CDR3 bases are TGCGCCAGCAGCCAAGACGCACAAGGGAGAGGCAATGAGCAGTTCTTC.

Remarks on this clonotype: A much larger clone sits a single nucleotide away, making a read error possible. This chain joins TRBV11-3 and TRBJ2-1; D is uncertain. The V gene's germline CDR1 is SGHNT and CDR2 YENEEA. Trimming left V 0 bases short and J 5 bases short, with 2 bases between. The CDR3 runs 12 residues. The CDR3 loop reads CASSLENNEQFF. The DNA of the CDR3 is TGTGCCAGCAGCTTAGAGAACAATGAGCAGTTCTTC.

To note about this clonotype: One end of the junction does not line up with germline, which may come from a read error. The chain has TRBV24-1 and TRBJ2-5, with 10 bases aligning to TRBD2. The CDR3 covers 17 residues. Germline CDR1 reads KGHDR; CDR2 reads SFDVKD. This CDR3 reads CATSDFQREGPGETQNF. The CDR3 nucleotides read TGTGCCACCAGTGATTTTCAGCGGGAGGGGCCCGGGGAGACCCAGAACTTC.

J is TRBJ1-4 and V is TRBV19, with D perhaps TRBD1 (5 bases). Germline V gene lookup returns CDR1 LNHDA and CDR2 SQIVND (reference sequence). The V gene lost 4 bases and the J gene lost 4 bases, with 10 bases spanning the gap. CDR3 length equals 14 residues. The CDR3 reads CASSTNQGNEKLFF. In DNA form, the CDR3 reads TGTGCCAGTAGTACGAATCAGGGTAATGAAAAACTGTTTTTT.

This chain joins TRBV7-6 and TRBJ1-4; a weak D match, TRBD1 (5 bases). Trimming left V 3 bases short and J 4 bases short, with 9 bases between. CDR3 size: 14 residues. Germline CDR1 reads SGHVS; CDR2 reads FNYEAQ. The CDR3 region has the DNA TGTGCCAGCAGCTTGGGGGTTATTAATGAAAAACTGTTTTTT. Translation: CASSLGVINEKLFF.

This clonotype appeared a few times. The chain is built from TRBV29-1 and TRBJ1-2; the D gene is possibly TRBD1 (5 bases). V gave up 3 bases and J gave up 1 base, with 12 bases separating them. The CDR3 is 14 amino acids. Germline values: CDR1 SQVTM, CDR2 ANQGSEA. The CDR3 sequence is CSVEGTRDNYGYTF. In DNA form, the CDR3 reads TGCAGCGTTGAGGGGACGCGAGATAACTATGGCTACACCTTC.

This clonotype was observed a handful of times. The chain is built from TRBV5-4 and TRBJ2-5; 8 nucleotides agree with TRBD2. CDR1 and CDR2 (germline): SGHNT, YYREEE (reference sequence). After removal of 6 bases from V and 3 bases from J, the junction contained 4 bases not matched to a gene. The CDR3 totals 13 residues. The CDR3 DNA follows: TGTGCCAGCACCCCGGGGGGGGAAGAGACCCAGTACTTC. Its translation: CASTPGGEETQYF.

The table lists this clonotype with many counts. V usage is TRBV11-2 and J usage is TRBJ2-7; D is unresolved. Germline loops: CDR1 SGHAT, CDR2 FQNNGV. This CDR3 has 14 amino acids. The V and J ends lost 2 bases and 2 bases respectively, with 10 bases between them. CDR3 region: CASSLLGYPYEQYF. CDR3 nucleotides: TGTGCCAGCAGCTTATTGGGTTACCCCTACGAGCAGTACTTC.

This clonotype has a count of ten or more. This chain links TRBV20-1 with TRBJ1-2; TRBD1 aligns across 7 bases. CDR3 length: 15 amino acids. With V trimmed by 0 bases and J by 3 bases, 7 bases remained unmatched. The germline gives CDR1 DFQATT, CDR2 SNEGSKA (reference sequence). The CDR3 is CSAREFLTGDYGYTF. DNA of the CDR3: TGCAGTGCTAGAGAATTCCTTACAGGGGACTATGGCTACACCTTC.

This clonotype was seen only a few times. This chain links TRBV9 with TRBJ2-1, with TRBD2 identical over 12 bases. CDR1 and CDR2 from the germline V gene are SGDLS and YYNGEE. The CDR3 length is 20 residues. The V segment lost 3 bases and the J segment 0 bases; nucleotides outside the gene matches: 13. CDR3 nucleotides: TGTGCCAGCAGCGACGCTAGCGGGAGGGCCTTACAGAGCTCCTACAATGAGCAGTTCTTC. Encoded protein: CASSDASGRALQSSYNEQFF.

This clonotype was seen ten or more times. The chain carries TRBV6-1 and TRBJ2-3; no clear D. Germline loops: CDR1 MNHNS, CDR2 SASEGT. Trimming removed 4 bases from V and 3 bases from J, with 8 bases in between. The CDR3 is 13 residues long. CDR3 nucleotide sequence: TGTGCCAGCAGTGCTCAGCAGACAGATACGCAGTATTTT. Its translation is CASSAQQTDTQYF.

This clonotype appeared a few times. The J gene is TRBJ2-7, the V gene TRBV27, with 9 bases matching TRBD2. This CDR3 has 16 residues. V dropped 6 bases and J dropped 1; count of bases not matched to a gene: 10. CDR1 MNHEY and CDR2 SMNVEV come from the germline V gene (reference sequence). In DNA, the CDR3 is TGTGCCAGCAGCCCGCTACTAGCGGGTCCTTCCTACGAGCAGTACTTC. Its protein product is CASSPLLAGPSYEQYF.

The gene calls are TRBV14 and TRBJ2-7; 7 nucleotides line up with TRBD1. Germline V gene sequence: CDR1 SGHDN, CDR2 FVKESK. V lost 5 bases and J lost 3; bases outside the gene matches: 10. The CDR3 consists of 15 residues. The CDR3 bases are TGTGCCAGCAGCTCCCGACAGGGTCCTAACTACGAGCAGTACTTC. It yields the protein CASSSRQGPNYEQYF.

This clonotype was recorded at least ten times. This chain connects TRBV7-2 to TRBJ2-1; a possible D gene is TRBD2 (6 bases). Germline V gene sequence: CDR1 SGHTA, CDR2 FQGNSA. V lost 5 bases to trimming and J lost 0 bases, with 14 bases between them. This CDR3 is built from 16 residues. CDR3 amino acids: CASSPSRGSSYNEQFF. In DNA form, the CDR3 reads TGTGCCAGCAGCCCCAGCCGGGGGAGCTCCTACAATGAGCAGTTCTTC.

The chain recombines TRBV20-1 with TRBJ1-6; possible D gene TRBD1, 6 bases. The germline V and J ends were trimmed by 7 bases and 9 bases, with 16 bases remaining between them. The CDR3 spans 13 residues. In germline, CDR1 is DFQATT, CDR2 SNEGSKA (reference sequence). The chain's CDR3 is CSVFRGVGSPLHF. The CDR3 nucleotides read TGCAGTGTCTTCAGGGGCGTCGGTTCACCCCTCCACTTT.

This clonotype was recorded at least ten times. Being one base from a much bigger clone, this may be a read error. The chain is built from TRBV14 and TRBJ2-7; D gene uncertain. Trimming took off 3 bases at V and 3 bases at J, with 3 bases between the two ends. Germline CDR1 is SGHDN and CDR2 is FVKESK. The CDR3 extends over 11 amino acids. In DNA form, the CDR3 reads TGTGCCAGCAGCCACAACTACGAGCAGTACTTC. This encodes CASSHNYEQYF.

V is TRBV19 and J is TRBJ2-7; D call uncertain. CDR3 length: 14 residues. Germline CDR1 reads LNHDA; CDR2 reads SQIVND (reference sequence). With 3 bases removed from V and 1 base from J, the gap between germline ends came to 10 bases. The CDR3: CASSITTRSYEQYF. CDR3 DNA: TGTGCCAGTAGTATTACTACCCGATCCTACGAGCAGTACTTC.

This clonotype was detected many times. In DNA form, the CDR3 reads TGTGCCAGCAGTTACTCGGCTAGCGGGGACACCGGGGAGCTGTTTTTT. As protein: CASSYSASGDTGELFF. V usage is TRBV6-5 and J usage is TRBJ2-2, with 9 bases fitting TRBD2. Germline V gives CDR1 MNHEY, CDR2 SVGAGI. This CDR3 region has 16 residues. Germline trimming cut 0 bases from V and 3 bases from J; bases unmatched to any gene: 2.

This clonotype was observed a few times. The rearrangement joins TRBV5-1 to TRBJ1-1; TRBD1 matches 9 bases. Germline assignment: CDR1 SGHRS and CDR2 YFSETQ. With 0 bases clipped from V and 3 bases from J, the junction kept 3 bases outside the gene matches. This CDR3 has 15 amino acids. For the CDR3, the DNA is TGCGCCAGCAGCTTGGCCTGGACAGGGGACACTGAAGCTTTCTTT. It yields the protein CASSLAWTGDTEAFF.